The entry below gives a single T cell receptor (beta chain) sequence along with its context. The CDR3 consists of 14 residues. V shed 3 bases, J shed 7 bases, and the junction held 4 bases outside the gene matches. Germline V gene sequence: CDR1 SGHVS, CDR2 FQNEAQ. The sample comes from a study of blood T cell repertoires in COVID-19. Study-wide background: Sites across the United States, Italy and Spain contributed samples from acute and convalescent COVID-19.

The table came from immunoSEQ multiplex PCR; TCRdb's copy has only in-frame clones and leaves some out. The table lists roughly 300,000 clones, around four fifths of them singletons. The chain employs TRBV7-8 and TRBJ2-1; TRBD2 matches 9 bases. The sequencing input was peripheral blood. This TCR came from a woman aged 45-60 years who had recovered from COVID-19. Here the CDR3 reads CASSFSGGPNEQFF. DNA for the CDR3: TGTGCCAGCAGCTTTAGCGGGGGACCTAATGAGCAGTTCTTC.